This T cell receptor (beta chain) was captured in a study of cytomegalovirus exposure and HLA in healthy donors. Germline CDR1 and CDR2: SGHRS and YFSETQ. The V and J ends lost 0 bases and 7 bases respectively, with 8 bases between them. The CDR3 spans 12 residues. Healthy individuals who donated bone marrow served as the donors. Primers for the PCR totalled 60 Vbeta and 13 Jbeta. Generated by immunoSEQ multiplex PCR, the TCRdb table keeps only in-frame clones and is missing some. The top ten hold more than 8.5% of the sample, which has 40,000 or so clones, about 60% seen once. Sample: PBMCs. The chain recombines TRBV5-1 with TRBJ2-7; unclear D gene. This clonotype was sampled from a human donor in good health. CDR3 nucleotide sequence: TGCGCCAGCAGCTTGGTTCAGAAGGAGCAGTACTTC. Encoded protein: CASSLVQKEQYF.